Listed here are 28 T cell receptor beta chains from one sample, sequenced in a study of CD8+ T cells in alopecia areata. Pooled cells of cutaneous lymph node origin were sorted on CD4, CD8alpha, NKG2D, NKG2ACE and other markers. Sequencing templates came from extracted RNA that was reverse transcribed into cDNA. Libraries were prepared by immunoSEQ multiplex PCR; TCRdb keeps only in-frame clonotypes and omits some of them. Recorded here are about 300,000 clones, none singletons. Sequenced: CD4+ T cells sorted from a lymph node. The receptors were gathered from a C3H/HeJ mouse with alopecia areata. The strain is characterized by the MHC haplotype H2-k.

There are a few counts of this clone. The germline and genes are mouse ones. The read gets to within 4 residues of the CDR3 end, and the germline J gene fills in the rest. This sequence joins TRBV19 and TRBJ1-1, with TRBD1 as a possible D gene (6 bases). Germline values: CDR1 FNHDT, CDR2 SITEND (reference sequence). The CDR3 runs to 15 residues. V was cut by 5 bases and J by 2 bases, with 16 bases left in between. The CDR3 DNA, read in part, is TGTGCCAGCAGCCCGACCCGACAGGTTAACACA. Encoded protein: CASSPTRQVNT. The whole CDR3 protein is CASSPTRQVNTEVFF.

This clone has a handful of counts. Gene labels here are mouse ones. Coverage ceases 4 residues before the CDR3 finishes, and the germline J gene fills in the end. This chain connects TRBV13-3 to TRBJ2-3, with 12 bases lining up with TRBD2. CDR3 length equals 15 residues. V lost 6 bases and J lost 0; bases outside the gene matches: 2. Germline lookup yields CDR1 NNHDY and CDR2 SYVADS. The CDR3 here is CASTGTGGSAETLYF. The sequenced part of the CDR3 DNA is TGTGCCAGCACCGGGACTGGGGGGAGTGCAGAA.

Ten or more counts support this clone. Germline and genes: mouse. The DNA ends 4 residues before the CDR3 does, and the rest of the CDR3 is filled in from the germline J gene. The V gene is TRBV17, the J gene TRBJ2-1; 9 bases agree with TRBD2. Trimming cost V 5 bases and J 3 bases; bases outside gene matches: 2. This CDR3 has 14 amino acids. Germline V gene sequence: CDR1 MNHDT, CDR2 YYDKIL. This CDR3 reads CASSLLGGYAEQFF. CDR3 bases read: TGTGCTAGCAGTTTACTGGGGGGCTATGCT.

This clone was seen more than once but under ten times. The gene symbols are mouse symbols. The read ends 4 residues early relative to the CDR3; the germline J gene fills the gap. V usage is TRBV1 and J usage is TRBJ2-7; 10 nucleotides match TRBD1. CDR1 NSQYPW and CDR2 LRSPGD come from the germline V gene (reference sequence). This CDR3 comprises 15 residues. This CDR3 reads CTCSAVGTGVYEQYF. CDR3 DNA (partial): TGCACCTGCAGTGCAGTTGGGACAGGGGTGTAT.

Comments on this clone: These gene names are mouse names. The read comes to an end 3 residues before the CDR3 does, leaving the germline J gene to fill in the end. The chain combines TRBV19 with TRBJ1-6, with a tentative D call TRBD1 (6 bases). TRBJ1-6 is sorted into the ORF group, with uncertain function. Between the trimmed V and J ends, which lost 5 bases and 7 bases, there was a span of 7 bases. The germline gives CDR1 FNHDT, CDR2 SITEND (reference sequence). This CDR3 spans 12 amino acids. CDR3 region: CASRGQNSPLYF. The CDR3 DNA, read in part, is TGTGCCAGCAGGGGACAAAATTCGCCC.

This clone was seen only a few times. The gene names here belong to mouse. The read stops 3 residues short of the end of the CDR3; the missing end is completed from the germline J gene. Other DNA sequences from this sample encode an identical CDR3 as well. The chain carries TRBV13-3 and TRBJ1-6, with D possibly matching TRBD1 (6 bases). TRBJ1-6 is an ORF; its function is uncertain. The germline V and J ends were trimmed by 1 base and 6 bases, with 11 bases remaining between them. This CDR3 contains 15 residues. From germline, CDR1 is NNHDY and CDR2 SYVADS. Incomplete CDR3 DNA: TGTGCCAGCAGTGATCGGGGGGCTGGTAATTCGCCC. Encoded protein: CASSDRGAGNSP. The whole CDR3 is CASSDRGAGNSPLYF.

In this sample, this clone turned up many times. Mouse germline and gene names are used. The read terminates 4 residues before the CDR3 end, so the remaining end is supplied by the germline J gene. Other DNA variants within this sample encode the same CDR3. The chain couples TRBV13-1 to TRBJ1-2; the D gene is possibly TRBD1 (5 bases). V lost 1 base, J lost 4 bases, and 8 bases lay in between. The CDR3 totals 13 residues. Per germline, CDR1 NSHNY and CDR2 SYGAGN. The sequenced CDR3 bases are TGTGCCAGCAGTGATCGGGGGGGCTCC. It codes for CASSDRGGS. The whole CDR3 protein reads CASSDRGGSDYTF.

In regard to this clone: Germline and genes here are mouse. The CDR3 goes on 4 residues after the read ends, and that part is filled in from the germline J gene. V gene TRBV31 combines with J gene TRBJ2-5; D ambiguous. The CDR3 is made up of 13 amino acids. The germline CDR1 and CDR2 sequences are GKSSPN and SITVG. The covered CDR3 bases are TGTGCCTGGAGTGGCTCGGCAGGTGAC. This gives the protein CAWSGSAGD. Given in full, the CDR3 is CAWSGSAGDTQYF.

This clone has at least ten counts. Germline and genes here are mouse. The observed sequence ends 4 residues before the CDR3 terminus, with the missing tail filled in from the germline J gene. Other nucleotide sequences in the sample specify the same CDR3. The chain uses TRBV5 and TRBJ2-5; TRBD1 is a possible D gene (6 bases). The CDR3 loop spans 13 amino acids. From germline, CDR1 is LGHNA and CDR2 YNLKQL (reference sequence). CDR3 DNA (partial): TGTGCCAGCAGCCAAGGGACAGAAGAC. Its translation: CASSQGTED. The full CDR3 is CASSQGTEDTQYF.

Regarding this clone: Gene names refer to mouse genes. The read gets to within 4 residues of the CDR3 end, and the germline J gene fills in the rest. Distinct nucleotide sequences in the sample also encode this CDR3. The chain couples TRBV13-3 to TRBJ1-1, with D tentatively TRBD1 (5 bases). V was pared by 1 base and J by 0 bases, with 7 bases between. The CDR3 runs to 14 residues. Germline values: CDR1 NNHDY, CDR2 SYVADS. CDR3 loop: CASSDRGANTEVFF. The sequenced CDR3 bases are TGTGCCAGCAGTGATCGGGGGGCAAACACA.

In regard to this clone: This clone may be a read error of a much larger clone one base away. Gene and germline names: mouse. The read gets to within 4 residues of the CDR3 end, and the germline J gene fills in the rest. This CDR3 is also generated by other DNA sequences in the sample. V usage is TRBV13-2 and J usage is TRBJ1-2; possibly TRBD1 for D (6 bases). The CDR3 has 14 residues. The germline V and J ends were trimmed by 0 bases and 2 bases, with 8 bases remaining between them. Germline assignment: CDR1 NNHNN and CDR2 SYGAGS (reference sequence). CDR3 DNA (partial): TGTGCCAGCGGTGATGCGGGACACAACTCC. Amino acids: CASGDAGHNS. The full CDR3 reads CASGDAGHNSDYTF.

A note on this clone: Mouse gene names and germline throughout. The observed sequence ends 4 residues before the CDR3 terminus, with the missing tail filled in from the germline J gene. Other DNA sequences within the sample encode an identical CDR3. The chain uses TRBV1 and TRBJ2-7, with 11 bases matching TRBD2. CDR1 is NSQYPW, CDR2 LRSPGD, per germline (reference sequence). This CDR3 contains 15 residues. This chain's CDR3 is CTCSAPGLGAYEQYF. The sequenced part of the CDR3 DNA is TGCACCTGCAGTGCCCCGGGACTGGGGGCTTAT.

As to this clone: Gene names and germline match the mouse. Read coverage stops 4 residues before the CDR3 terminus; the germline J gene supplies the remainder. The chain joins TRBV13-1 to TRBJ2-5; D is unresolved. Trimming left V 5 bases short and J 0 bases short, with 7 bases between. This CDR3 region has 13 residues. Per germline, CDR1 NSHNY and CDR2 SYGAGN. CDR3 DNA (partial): TGTGCCAGCAGCTTGGTTAACCAAGAC. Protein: CASSLVNQD. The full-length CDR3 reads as CASSLVNQDTQYF.

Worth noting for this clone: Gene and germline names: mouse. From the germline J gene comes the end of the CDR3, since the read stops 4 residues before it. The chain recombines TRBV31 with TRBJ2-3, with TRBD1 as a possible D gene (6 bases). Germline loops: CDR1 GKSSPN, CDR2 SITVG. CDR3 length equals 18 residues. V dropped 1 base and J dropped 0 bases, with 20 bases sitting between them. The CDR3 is CAWSPGPLRDTSAETLYF. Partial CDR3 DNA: TGTGCCTGGAGTCCAGGACCCCTCCGGGACACTAGTGCAGAA.

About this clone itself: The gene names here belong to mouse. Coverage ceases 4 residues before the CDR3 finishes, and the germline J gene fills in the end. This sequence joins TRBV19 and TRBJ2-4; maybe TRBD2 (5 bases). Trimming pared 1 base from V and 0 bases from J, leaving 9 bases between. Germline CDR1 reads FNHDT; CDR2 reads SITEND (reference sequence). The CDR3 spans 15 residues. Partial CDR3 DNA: TGTGCCAGCAGTATAATCAGGACTAGTCAAAAC. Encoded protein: CASSIIRTSQN. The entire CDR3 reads CASSIIRTSQNTLYF.

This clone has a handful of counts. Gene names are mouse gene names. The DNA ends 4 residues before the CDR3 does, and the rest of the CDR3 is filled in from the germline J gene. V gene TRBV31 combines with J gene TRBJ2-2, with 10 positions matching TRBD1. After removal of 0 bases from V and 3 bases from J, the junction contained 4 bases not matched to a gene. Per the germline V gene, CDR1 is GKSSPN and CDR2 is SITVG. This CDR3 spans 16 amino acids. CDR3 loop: CAWSLGDRGDTGQLYF. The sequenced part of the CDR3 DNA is TGTGCCTGGAGTCTAGGGGACAGGGGAGACACCGGG.

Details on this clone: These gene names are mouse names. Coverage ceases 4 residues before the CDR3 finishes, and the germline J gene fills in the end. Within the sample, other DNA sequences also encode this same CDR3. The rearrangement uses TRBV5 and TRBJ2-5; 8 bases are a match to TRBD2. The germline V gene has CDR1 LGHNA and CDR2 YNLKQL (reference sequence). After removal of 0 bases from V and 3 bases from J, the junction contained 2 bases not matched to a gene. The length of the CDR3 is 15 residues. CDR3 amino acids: CASSQEPGGQDTQYF. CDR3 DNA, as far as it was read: TGTGCCAGCAGCCAAGAACCTGGGGGGCAAGAC.

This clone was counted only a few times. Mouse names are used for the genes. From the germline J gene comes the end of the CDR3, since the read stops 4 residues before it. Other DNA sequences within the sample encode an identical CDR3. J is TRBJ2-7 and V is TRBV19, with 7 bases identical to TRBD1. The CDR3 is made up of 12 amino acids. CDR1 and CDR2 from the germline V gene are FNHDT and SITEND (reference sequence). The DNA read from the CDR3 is TGTGCCAGCAGTCCCGGGACAGAT. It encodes CASSPGTD. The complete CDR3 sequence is CASSPGTDEQYF. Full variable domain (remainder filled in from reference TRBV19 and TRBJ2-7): GGIITQTPKFLIGQEGQKLTLKCQQNFNHDTMYWYRQDSGKGLRLIYYSITENDLQKGDLSEGYDASREKKSSFSLTVTSAQKNEMAVFLCASSPGTDEQYFGPGTRLTVL.

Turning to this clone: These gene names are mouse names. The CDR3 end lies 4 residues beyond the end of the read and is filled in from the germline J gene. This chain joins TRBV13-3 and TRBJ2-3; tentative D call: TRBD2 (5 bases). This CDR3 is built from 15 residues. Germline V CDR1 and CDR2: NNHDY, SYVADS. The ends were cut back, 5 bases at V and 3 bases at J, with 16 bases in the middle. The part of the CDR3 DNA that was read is TGTGCCAGCAGGGACCCATGGGGAGGGGCAGAA. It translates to CASRDPWGGAE. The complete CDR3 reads CASRDPWGGAETLYF.

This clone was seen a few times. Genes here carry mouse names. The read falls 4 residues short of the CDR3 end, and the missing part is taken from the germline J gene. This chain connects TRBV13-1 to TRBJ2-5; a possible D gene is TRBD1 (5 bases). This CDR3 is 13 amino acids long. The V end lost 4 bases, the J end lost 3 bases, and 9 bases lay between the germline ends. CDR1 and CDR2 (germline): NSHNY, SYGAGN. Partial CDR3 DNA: TGTGCCAGCAGTAGCAGGGCGCAAGAC. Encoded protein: CASSSRAQD. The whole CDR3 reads CASSSRAQDTQYF.

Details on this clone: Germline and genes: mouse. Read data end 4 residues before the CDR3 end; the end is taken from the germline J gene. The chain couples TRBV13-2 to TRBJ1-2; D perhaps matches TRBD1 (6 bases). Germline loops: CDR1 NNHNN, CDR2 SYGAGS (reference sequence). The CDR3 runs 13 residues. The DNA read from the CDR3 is TGTGCCAGCGGTTCTGGGGGGGCGCTC. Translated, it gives CASGSGGAL. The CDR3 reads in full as CASGSGGALDYTF.

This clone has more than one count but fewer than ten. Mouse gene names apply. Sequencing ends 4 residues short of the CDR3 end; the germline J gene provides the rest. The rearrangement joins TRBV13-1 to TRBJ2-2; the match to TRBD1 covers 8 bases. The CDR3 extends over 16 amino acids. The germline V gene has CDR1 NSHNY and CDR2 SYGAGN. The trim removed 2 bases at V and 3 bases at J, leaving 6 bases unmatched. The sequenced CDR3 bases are TGTGCCAGCAGTGACCTCCAGGGGGCTTACACCGGG. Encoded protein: CASSDLQGAYTG. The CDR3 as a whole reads CASSDLQGAYTGQLYF.

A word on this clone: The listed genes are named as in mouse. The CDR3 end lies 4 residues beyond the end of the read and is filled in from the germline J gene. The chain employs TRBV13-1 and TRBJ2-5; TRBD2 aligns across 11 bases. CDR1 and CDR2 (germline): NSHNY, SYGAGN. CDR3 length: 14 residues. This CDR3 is CASSPDWGEDTQYF. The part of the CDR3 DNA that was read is TGTGCCAGCAGTCCGGACTGGGGGGAAGAC.

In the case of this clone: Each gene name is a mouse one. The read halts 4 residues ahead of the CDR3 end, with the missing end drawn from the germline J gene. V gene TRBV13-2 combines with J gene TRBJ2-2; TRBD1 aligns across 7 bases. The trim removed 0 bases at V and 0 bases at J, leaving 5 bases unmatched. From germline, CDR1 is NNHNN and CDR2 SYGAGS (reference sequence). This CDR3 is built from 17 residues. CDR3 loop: CASGDAGTVANTGQLYF. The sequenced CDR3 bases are TGTGCCAGCGGTGATGCGGGGACAGTAGCAAACACCGGG.

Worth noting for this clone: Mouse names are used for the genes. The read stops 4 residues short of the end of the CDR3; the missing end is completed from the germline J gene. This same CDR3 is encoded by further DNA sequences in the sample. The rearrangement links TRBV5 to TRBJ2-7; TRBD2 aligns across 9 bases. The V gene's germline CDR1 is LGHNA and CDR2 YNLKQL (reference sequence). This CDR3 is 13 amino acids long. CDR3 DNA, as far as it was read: TGTGCCAGCAGCCCGACTGGGGGATAT. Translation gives CASSPTGGY. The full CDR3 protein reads CASSPTGGYEQYF.

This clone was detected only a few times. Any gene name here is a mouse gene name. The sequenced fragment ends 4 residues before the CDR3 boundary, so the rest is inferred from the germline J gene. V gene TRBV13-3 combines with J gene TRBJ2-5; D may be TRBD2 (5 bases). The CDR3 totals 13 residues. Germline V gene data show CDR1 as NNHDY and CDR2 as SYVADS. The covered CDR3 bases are TGTGCCAGCAGTGATTTGGGGATGGAC. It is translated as CASSDLGMD. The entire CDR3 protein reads CASSDLGMDTQYF. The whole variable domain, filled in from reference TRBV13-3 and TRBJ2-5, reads EAAVTQSPRSKVAVTGGKVTLSCHQTNNHDYMYWYRQDTGHGLRLIHYSYVADSTEKGDIPDGYKASRPSQENFSLILELASLSQTAVYFCASSDLGMDTQYFGPGTRLLVL.

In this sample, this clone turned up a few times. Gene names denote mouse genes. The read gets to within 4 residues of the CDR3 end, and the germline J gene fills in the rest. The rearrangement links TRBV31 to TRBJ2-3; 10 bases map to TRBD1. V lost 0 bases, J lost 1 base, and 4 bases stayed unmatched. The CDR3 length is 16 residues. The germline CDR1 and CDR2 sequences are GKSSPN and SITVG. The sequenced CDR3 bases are TGTGCCTGGAGTCTTGGGACAGGGGCGGGTGCAGAA. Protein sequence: CAWSLGTGAGAE. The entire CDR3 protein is CAWSLGTGAGAETLYF.

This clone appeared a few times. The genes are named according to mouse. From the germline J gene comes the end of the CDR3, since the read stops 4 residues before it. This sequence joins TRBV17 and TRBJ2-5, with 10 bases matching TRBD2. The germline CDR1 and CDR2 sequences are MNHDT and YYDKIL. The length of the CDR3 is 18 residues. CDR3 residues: CASSRDLGLGGRLDTQYF. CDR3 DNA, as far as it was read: TGTGCTAGCAGTAGAGATCTCGGCCTGGGGGGGCGCTTGGAC.